These 23 T cell receptor beta chains were sequenced from one sample in a study of beta chain features in type 1 diabetes. Study results and caveats: Type 1 diabetes patients showed a moderate but significant shortening of TCRB CDR3s in all four CD4+ subsets.

Sequenced material consisted of expressed TCRB transcripts (all of the isolated RNA was reverse transcribed). The repertoire was sequenced with immunoSEQ multiplex PCR; TCRdb's copy has only in-frame clones and lacks some. There are 330,000 or so clones in the sample; around 13% occur only once, and roughly 0.0097% lies in the top ten. Antigens for these TCRs are unknown. The sequencing input was naive CD4+ T cells from blood. These receptors came from a young woman with type 1 diabetes.

The chain carries TRBV5-6 and TRBJ2-1; 9 positions match TRBD2. The CDR3 loop spans 15 amino acids. J was trimmed by 7 bases and V by 0 bases; bases with no gene match: 5. Looked up from germline, CDR1 is SGHDT and CDR2 is YYEEEE. The CDR3 sequence: CASSLALAGTNEQFF. CDR3 sequence (DNA): TGTGCCAGCAGCTTGGCGCTAGCGGGGACGAATGAGCAGTTCTTC. Full variable domain (missing parts from reference TRBV5-6 and TRBJ2-1): DAGVTQSPTHLIKTRGQQVTLRCSPKSGHDTVSWYQQALGQGPQFIFQYYEEEERQRGNFPDRFSGHQFPNYSSELNVNALLLGDSALYLCASSLALAGTNEQFFGPGTRLTVL.

The rearrangement links TRBV11-3 to TRBJ2-1; 10 nucleotides match TRBD2. Per the germline V gene, CDR1 is SGHNT and CDR2 is YENEEA. The CDR3 loop spans 15 amino acids. V was clipped by 3 bases and J by 10 bases; unmatched bases: 9. CDR3 protein: CASSFSTSGRREQFF. In DNA form, the CDR3 reads TGTGCCAGCAGCTTTTCGACTAGCGGGCGACGGGAGCAGTTCTTC. Full variable domain (outside the CDR3, taken from reference TRBV11-3 and TRBJ2-1): EAGVVQSPRYKIIEKKQPVAFWCNPISGHNTLYWYLQNLGQGPELLIRYENEEAVDDSQLPKDRFSAERLKGVDSTLKIQPAELGDSAVYLCASSFSTSGRREQFFGPGTRLTVL.

This clone was detected a few times. The chain couples TRBV19 to TRBJ1-2; 7 bases are shared with TRBD1. There are 14 residues in the CDR3. CDR1 LNHDA and CDR2 SQIVND come from the germline V gene (reference sequence). After removal of 4 bases from V and 4 bases from J, the junction contained 6 bases not matched to a gene. Here the CDR3 reads CASSTATGIYGYTF. CDR3 coding DNA: TGTGCCAGTAGTACCGCGACAGGGATCTATGGCTACACCTTC.

The J gene is TRBJ1-5, the V gene TRBV12-5; perhaps TRBD1 as D (5 bases). V was trimmed by 4 bases and J by 3 bases, leaving 13 bases between them. Germline CDR1 is LGHNT and CDR2 is FRNRAP. The CDR3 spans 15 residues. CDR3 DNA sequence: TGTGCTAGTGGTTCGGGGGAGAGCTACAATCAGCCCCAGCATTTT. Its translation: CASGSGESYNQPQHF.

This chain connects TRBV15 to TRBJ2-7, with TRBD1 as a possible D gene (6 bases). The CDR3 loop spans 13 amino acids. CDR1 is LNHNV and CDR2 is YYDKDF in the germline V gene (reference sequence). V shed 8 bases and J shed 0 bases, with 11 bases lying between them. In DNA form, the CDR3 reads TGTGCCACCCTGGACAGCAGCTCCTACGAGCAGTACTTC. It specifies CATLDSSSYEQYF.

This chain links TRBV9 with TRBJ2-7; 7 nucleotides align to TRBD1. Trimming removed 0 bases from V and 2 bases from J; junction bases left unmatched: 5. The V gene's germline CDR1 is SGDLS and CDR2 YYNGEE. The CDR3 spans 15 residues. This CDR3 is CASSVAGTEAYEQYF. The CDR3 DNA reads TGTGCCAGCAGCGTAGCCGGGACAGAGGCCTACGAGCAGTACTTC. The whole variable domain, filled in from reference TRBV9 and TRBJ2-7, reads DSGVTQTPKHLITATGQRVTLRCSPRSGDLSVYWYQQSLDQGLQFLIQYYNGEERAKGNILERFSAQQFPDLHSELNLSSLELGDSALYFCASSVAGTEAYEQYFGPGTRLTVT.

In its sample, this clone was seen a few times. This chain's CDR3 is CASLGASDTQYF. CDR3 DNA: TGTGCCAGTTTGGGGGCCTCGGATACGCAGTATTTT. This chain links TRBV28 with TRBJ2-3; TRBD1 might be the D (6 bases). The germline V gene encodes CDR1 MDHEN and CDR2 SYDVKM. The CDR3 has 12 amino acids. V lost 9 bases and J 6 bases, leaving 13 bases between the germline ends.

The chain joins TRBV6-1 to TRBJ2-7, with D perhaps matching TRBD1 (5 bases). CDR1 and CDR2 (germline): MNHNS, SASEGT. V shed 1 base and J shed 2 bases, with 9 bases lying between them. The CDR3 contains 14 residues. The CDR3 protein is CASSEDAGPYEQYF. CDR3 DNA: TGTGCCAGCAGTGAAGATGCAGGGCCCTACGAGCAGTACTTC.

The V call is TRBV25-1, the J call TRBJ2-7; possibly TRBD1 or TRBD2 for D (6 bases each). Trimming took 6 bases from V and 8 from J, leaving 11 bases between them. Germline V gene data show CDR1 as MGHDK and CDR2 as SYGVNS. This CDR3 spans 11 amino acids. The CDR3 DNA sequence: TGTGCCAGCAGCGAAGGGGGGAAGCAGTACTTC. Translating gives CASSEGGKQYF.

The gene calls are TRBV29-1 and TRBJ2-5; TRBD1 might be the D (5 bases). The germline V gene has CDR1 SQVTM and CDR2 ANQGSEA. CDR3 length: 13 amino acids. V was trimmed by 6 bases and J by 2 bases, leaving 13 bases between them. The CDR3 bases are TGCAGCGTCATACGACAGTTACAAGAGACCCAGTACTTC. Translating it yields CSVIRQLQETQYF.

The genes are TRBV6-6 and TRBJ1-1, with 7 bases identical to TRBD1. Trimming removed 6 bases from V and 3 bases from J; junction bases left unmatched: 4. The germline V gene encodes CDR1 MNHNY and CDR2 SVGAGI (reference sequence). The length of the CDR3 is 13 residues. Written as DNA, the CDR3 is TGTGCCAGCAGAGACGGGACAGACACTGAAGCTTTCTTT. Translation: CASRDGTDTEAFF.

This clone was seen more than once but under ten times. The rearrangement joins TRBV18 to TRBJ2-5; D is perhaps TRBD2 (6 bases). In germline, CDR1 is KGHSH, CDR2 LQKENI. The CDR3 runs 14 residues. With 3 bases removed from V and 1 base from J, the gap between germline ends came to 9 bases. CDR3 in amino acids: CASSPTSSQETQYF. The CDR3 DNA sequence: TGTGCCAGCTCACCTACTAGCTCCCAAGAGACCCAGTACTTC.

This chain links TRBV21-1 with TRBJ2-1; TRBD1 is the table's D call, not checked against the DNA. TRBV21-1 is designated a pseudogene. This CDR3 region has 17 residues. The CDR3 sequence is CASSNDPRGKDYNEQFF. In nucleotides, the CDR3 is TGTGCCAGCAGCAACGATCCTAGGGGGAAAGACTACAATGAGCAGTTCTTC.

The CDR3 loop reads CASSIQAGTTIEQYF. In nucleotides, the CDR3 is TGTGCCAGTAGTATCCAAGCCGGGACTACAATCGAGCAGTACTTC. The gene calls are TRBV19 and TRBJ2-7; TRBD2 aligns across 7 bases. This CDR3 has 15 amino acids. Germline V gene sequence: CDR1 LNHDA, CDR2 SQIVND (reference sequence). The J segment lost 6 bases and the V segment lost 3 bases, leaving 11 bases of the junction unmatched.

The chain uses TRBV7-2 and TRBJ1-2, with unresolved D. The V end lost 5 bases, the J end lost 0 bases, and 7 bases lay between the germline ends. The germline gives CDR1 SGHTA, CDR2 FQGNSA. This CDR3 is built from 13 residues. The CDR3 bases are TGTGCCAGCAGCCCGGGTACTAACTATGGCTACACCTTC. As protein: CASSPGTNYGYTF.

The rearrangement links TRBV9 to TRBJ2-1, with 7 bases matching TRBD2. J was trimmed by 4 bases and V by 0 bases; bases with no gene match: 4. Germline V gene sequence: CDR1 SGDLS, CDR2 YYNGEE. The CDR3 covers 15 residues. DNA of the CDR3: TGTGCCAGCAGCGTAGCCGCGGGGGTGTACAATGAGCAGTTCTTC. Residues: CASSVAAGVYNEQFF.

This chain uses TRBV4-3 with TRBJ1-2; TRBD1 might be the D (6 bases). The germline V gene has CDR1 LGHNA and CDR2 YSLEER. This CDR3 has 15 residues. V gave up 0 bases and J gave up 7 bases, with 15 bases separating them. The CDR3 DNA sequence: TGCGCCAGCAGCCAAGAGGGGGGGCGCCGAGTTGGCTACACCTTC. Amino acids: CASSQEGGRRVGYTF.

In this sample, this clone turned up a few times. This sample also contains other DNA sequences that code for the same CDR3. The J gene is TRBJ2-3, the V gene TRBV9; D perhaps matches TRBD2 (5 bases). The germline V and J ends were trimmed by 0 bases and 1 base, with 6 bases remaining between them. CDR1 and CDR2 from the germline V gene are SGDLS and YYNGEE. This CDR3 has 14 amino acids. The DNA for the CDR3 is TGTGCCAGCAGCGTAGTCGGGGGCACAGATACGCAGTATTTT. Amino acid sequence: CASSVVGGTDTQYF.

This clone was picked up a small number of times. The V gene is TRBV7-2, the J gene TRBJ2-6; the match to TRBD1 covers 8 bases. This CDR3 region has 18 residues. The junction had 8 bases not matched to a gene; V was cut back by 0 bases and J by 4 bases. Germline loops: CDR1 SGHTA, CDR2 FQGNSA. CDR3 region: CASSLAQGALLGANVLTF. DNA for the CDR3: TGTGCCAGCAGCTTAGCGCAGGGGGCACTTCTCGGGGCCAACGTCCTGACTTTC.

This clone was observed a handful of times. The genes are TRBV7-9 and TRBJ2-1; tentatively, D is TRBD2 (5 bases). Germline V lookup: CDR1 SEHNR, CDR2 FQNEAQ (reference sequence). The V end was cut by 0 bases, the J end by 12 bases, with 9 bases between. CDR3 size: 12 residues. The CDR3, as DNA: TGTGCCAGCAGCTTAGCCCGGGAATGGCAGTTCTTC. Translated, it gives CASSLAREWQFF.

The sample holds a few counts of this clone. The rearrangement joins TRBV9 to TRBJ2-3, with TRBD2 identical over 8 bases. Trimming cost V 2 bases and J 4 bases; bases outside gene matches: 9. Germline assignment: CDR1 SGDLS and CDR2 YYNGEE. The CDR3 sequence is 16 residues long. For the CDR3, the DNA is TGTGCCAGCAGCGTCGTCGGGAGGGCCGGGGCAGATACGCAGTATTTT. It codes for CASSVVGRAGADTQYF. Together with reference TRBV9 and TRBJ2-3, the CDR3 gives the full variable domain: DSGVTQTPKHLITATGQRVTLRCSPRSGDLSVYWYQQSLDQGLQFLIQYYNGEERAKGNILERFSAQQFPDLHSELNLSSLELGDSALYFCASSVVGRAGADTQYFGPGTRLTVL.

This clone has just a few counts. The genes are TRBV28 and TRBJ2-1, with D hard to call. This CDR3 region has 12 residues. Trimming took off 7 bases at V and 5 bases at J, with 9 bases between the two ends. The germline V gene encodes CDR1 MDHEN and CDR2 SYDVKM. The CDR3: CASTSGHNEQFF. The CDR3 DNA follows: TGTGCCAGCACAAGTGGGCACAATGAGCAGTTCTTC.

The J gene is TRBJ1-1, the V gene TRBV7-9, with a tentative D call TRBD1 (6 bases). The V end was cut by 5 bases, the J end by 6 bases, with 16 bases between. The length of the CDR3 is 14 residues. Germline V lookup: CDR1 SEHNR, CDR2 FQNEAQ (reference sequence). This chain's CDR3 is CASSERGGSAEAFF. CDR3 DNA sequence: TGTGCCAGCAGCGAAAGGGGGGGCTCAGCTGAAGCTTTCTTT. The full variable domain, rest sourced from reference TRBV7-9 and TRBJ1-1, is DTGVSQNPRHKITKRGQNVTFRCDPISEHNRLYWYRQTLGQGPEFLTYFQNEAQLEKSRLLSDRFSAERPKGSFSTLEIQRTEQGDSAMYLCASSERGGSAEAFFGQGTRLTVV.